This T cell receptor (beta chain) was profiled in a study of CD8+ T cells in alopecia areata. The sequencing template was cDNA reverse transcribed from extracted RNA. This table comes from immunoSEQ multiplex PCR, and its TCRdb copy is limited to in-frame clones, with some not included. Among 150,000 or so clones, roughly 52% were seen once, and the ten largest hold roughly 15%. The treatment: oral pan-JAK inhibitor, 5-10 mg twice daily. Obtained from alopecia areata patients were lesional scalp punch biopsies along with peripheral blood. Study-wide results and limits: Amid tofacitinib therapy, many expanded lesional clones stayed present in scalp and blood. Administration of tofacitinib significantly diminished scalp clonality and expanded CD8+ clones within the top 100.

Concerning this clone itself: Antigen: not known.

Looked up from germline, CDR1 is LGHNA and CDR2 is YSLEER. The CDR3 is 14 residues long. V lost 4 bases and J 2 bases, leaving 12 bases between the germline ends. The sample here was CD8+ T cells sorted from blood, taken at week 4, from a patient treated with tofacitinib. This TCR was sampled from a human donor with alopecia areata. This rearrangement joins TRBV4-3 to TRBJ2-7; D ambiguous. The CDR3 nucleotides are TGCGCCAGCAGCCCCGGGCCCTCCACCTACGAGCAGTACTTC. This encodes CASSPGPSTYEQYF.